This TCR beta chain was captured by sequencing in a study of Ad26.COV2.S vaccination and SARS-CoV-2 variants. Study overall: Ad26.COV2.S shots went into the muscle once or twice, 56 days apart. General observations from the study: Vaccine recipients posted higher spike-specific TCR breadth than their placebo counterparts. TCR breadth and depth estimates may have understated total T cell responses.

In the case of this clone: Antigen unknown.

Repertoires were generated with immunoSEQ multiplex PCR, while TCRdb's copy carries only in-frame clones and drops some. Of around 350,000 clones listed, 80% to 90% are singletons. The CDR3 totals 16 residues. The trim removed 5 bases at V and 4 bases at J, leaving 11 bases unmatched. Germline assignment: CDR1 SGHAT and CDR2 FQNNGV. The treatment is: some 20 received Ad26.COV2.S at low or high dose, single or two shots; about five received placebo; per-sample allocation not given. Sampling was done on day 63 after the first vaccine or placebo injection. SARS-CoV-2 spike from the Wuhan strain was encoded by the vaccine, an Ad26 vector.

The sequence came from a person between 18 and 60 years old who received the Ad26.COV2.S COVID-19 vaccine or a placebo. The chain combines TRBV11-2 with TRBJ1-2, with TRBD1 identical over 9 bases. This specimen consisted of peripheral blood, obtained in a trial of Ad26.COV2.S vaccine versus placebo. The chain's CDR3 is CASSAGTGRTVYGYTF. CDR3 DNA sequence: TGTGCCAGCAGCGCCGGGACAGGGCGGACCGTCTATGGCTACACCTTC.